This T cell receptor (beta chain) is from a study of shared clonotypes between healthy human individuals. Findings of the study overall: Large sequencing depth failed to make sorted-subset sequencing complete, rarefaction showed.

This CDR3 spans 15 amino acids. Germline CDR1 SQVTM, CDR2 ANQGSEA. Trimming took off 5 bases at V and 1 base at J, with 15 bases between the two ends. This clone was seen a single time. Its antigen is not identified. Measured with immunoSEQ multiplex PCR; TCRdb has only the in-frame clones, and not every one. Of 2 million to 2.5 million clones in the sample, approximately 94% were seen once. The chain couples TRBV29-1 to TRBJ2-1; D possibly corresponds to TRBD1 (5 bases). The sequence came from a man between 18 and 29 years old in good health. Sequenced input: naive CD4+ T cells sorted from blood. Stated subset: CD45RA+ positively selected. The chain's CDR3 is CSVQGDSRSYNEQFF. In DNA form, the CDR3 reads TGCAGCGTTCAGGGCGACAGCCGTTCCTACAATGAGCAGTTCTTC.